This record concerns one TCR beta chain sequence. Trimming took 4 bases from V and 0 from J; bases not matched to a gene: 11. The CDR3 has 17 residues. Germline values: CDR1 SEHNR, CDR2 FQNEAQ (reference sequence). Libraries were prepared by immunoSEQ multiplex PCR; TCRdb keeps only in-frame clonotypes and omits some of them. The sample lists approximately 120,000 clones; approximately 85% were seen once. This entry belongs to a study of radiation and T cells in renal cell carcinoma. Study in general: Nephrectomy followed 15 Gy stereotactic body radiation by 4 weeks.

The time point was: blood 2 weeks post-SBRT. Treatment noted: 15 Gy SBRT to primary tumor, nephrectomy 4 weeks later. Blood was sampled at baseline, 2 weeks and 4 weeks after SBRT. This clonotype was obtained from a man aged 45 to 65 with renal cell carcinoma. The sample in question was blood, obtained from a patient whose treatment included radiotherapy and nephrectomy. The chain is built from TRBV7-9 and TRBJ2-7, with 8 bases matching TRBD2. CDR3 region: CASSSFVGLESSYEQYF. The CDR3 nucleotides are TGTGCCAGCAGCTCCTTCGTGGGACTAGAGAGCTCCTACGAGCAGTACTTC.